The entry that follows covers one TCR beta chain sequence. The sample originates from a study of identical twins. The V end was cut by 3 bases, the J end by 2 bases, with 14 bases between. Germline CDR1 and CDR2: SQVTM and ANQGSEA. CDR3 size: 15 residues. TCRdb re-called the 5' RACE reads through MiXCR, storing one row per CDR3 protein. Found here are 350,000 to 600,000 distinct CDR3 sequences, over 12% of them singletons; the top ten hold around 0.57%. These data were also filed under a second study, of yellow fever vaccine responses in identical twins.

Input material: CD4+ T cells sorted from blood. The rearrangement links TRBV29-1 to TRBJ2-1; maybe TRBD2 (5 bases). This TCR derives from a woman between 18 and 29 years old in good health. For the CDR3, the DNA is TGCAGCGTTGATGGGGTAGCGAGCCCCTACAATGAGCAGTTCTTC. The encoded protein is CSVDGVASPYNEQFF.